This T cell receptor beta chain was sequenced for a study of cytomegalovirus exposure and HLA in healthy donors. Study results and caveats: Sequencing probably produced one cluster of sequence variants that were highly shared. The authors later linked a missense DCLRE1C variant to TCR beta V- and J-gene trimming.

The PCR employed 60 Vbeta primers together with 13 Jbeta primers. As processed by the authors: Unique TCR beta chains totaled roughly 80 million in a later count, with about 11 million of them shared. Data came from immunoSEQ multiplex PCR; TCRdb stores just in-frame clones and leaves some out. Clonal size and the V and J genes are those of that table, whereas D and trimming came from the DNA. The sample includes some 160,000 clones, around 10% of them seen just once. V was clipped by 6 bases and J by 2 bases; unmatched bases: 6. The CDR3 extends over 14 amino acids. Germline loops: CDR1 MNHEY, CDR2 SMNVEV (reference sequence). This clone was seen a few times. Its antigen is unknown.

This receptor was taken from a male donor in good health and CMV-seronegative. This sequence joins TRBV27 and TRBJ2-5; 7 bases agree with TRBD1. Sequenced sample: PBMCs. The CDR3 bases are TGTGCCAGCAGCCAGACAGGGTTTCAAGAGACCCAGTACTTC. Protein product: CASSQTGFQETQYF.